The 15 T cell receptor beta chains listed next were all sequenced from one sample in a study of T cell clones after liver transplantation (dated by TCRdb to between 2018 and 2021). Libraries were built with the immunoSEQ multiplex PCR assay. What TCRdb holds here is the immuneACCESS table cut down to in-frame rearrangements. Part of the clones is not present; checked against another copy, under half of the missing clones reflect an unresolved V gene, and the others are unexplained. This sample is represented by just over 80,000 clones; around four fifths of them were singletons. Jointly, the top ten make up more than 0.45% of the sample. This specimen was CD4+ T cells from blood, taken 45 to 46 months after liver transplant. Receptors originate from a human patient who received a liver transplant. Some T cells may have been brought in with the graft after a transplant.

This sequence joins TRBV6-5 and TRBJ2-4, with TRBD1 identical over 8 bases. This CDR3 has 16 residues. V gave up 4 bases and J gave up 1 base; unmatched junction bases: 6. Per the germline V gene, CDR1 is MNHEY and CDR2 is SVGAGI. The CDR3 loop reads CASSFQGAGAKNIQYF. CDR3 sequence (DNA): TGTGCCAGCAGTTTCCAGGGGGCTGGCGCCAAAAACATTCAGTACTTC.

The V gene is TRBV6-5, the J gene TRBJ1-2, with TRBD1 matching 7 bases. This CDR3 is 14 amino acids long. V lost 6 bases, J lost 8 bases, and 12 bases stayed unmatched. The V gene's germline CDR1 is MNHEY and CDR2 SVGAGI. For the CDR3, the DNA is TGTGCCAGCAGCGAACTGACAGGGTTAATAGGCTACACCTTC. This encodes CASSELTGLIGYTF.

This clone has a single count. V and J are TRBV19 and TRBJ1-4; TRBD1 matches at 7 bases. The CDR3 covers 15 residues. Trimming at V came to 5 bases and at J to 7 bases, leaving 10 bases not matched to a gene. CDR1 and CDR2 from the germline V gene are LNHDA and SQIVND (reference sequence). The CDR3 DNA sequence: TGTGCCAGTAGTTTTCGACAGGGAATGAGTGAAAAACTGTTTTTT. It encodes CASSFRQGMSEKLFF.

The V and J genes are TRBV15 and TRBJ2-7, with a tentative D call TRBD2 (6 bases). This CDR3 has 13 residues. CDR1 and CDR2 from the germline V gene are LNHNV and YYDKDF (reference sequence). V was trimmed by 3 bases and J by 7 bases, leaving 13 bases between them. The DNA for the CDR3 is TGTGCCACCAGCAGGTACGGCCGGGAGGAGCAGTACTTC. It codes for CATSRYGREEQYF.

This clone came up once. The CDR3 DNA sequence: TGTGCCAGCAGTGCGCTAGCGGGCCCGGGGGATGAGCAGTTCTTC. This gives the protein CASSALAGPGDEQFF. The rearrangement uses TRBV6-1 and TRBJ2-1; 8 bases match TRBD2. J was trimmed by 8 bases and V by 4 bases; bases with no gene match: 10. The CDR3 consists of 15 residues. Germline CDR1 and CDR2: MNHNS and SASEGT.

The chain joins TRBV13 to TRBJ1-2, with no clear D. CDR1 is PRHDT, CDR2 FYEKMQ, per germline (reference sequence). V lost 2 bases and J lost 1, with 8 bases in between. The CDR3 spans 14 residues. CDR3 DNA sequence: TGTGCCAGCAGCTTACGCGGCAGTAACTATGGCTACACCTTC. Encoded protein: CASSLRGSNYGYTF. Combining the CDR3 with reference TRBV13 and TRBJ1-2 gives the whole variable domain AAGVIQSPRHLIKEKRETATLKCYPIPRHDTVYWYQQGPGQDPQFLISFYEKMQSDKGSIPDRFSAQQFSDYHSELNMSSLELGDSALYFCASSLRGSNYGYTFGSGTRLTVV.

Worth noting for this clone: No DNA is shown, since the ends of the CDR3 on it are uncertain; the CDR3 is the one TCRdb lists. This chain uses TRBV25-1 with TRBJ2-5; the D segment call TRBD2 is taken from the table without a DNA check. Germline CDR1 MGHDK, CDR2 SYGVNS. The CDR3 is 11 amino acids long, termini counted. The CDR3: CYVCSWETQYF.

The chain links TRBV10-1 to TRBJ2-3; no clear D. Germline values: CDR1 WNHNN, CDR2 SYGVQD (reference sequence). Between the trimmed V and J ends, which lost 5 bases and 6 bases, there was a span of 9 bases. CDR3 length: 12 residues. The CDR3 DNA reads as TGCGCCAGCAGTCCCACATTCGATACGCAGTATTTT. Its protein is CASSPTFDTQYF.

The CDR3 region is CASSLVTAEGYTF. The CDR3 coding sequence is TGTGCCAGCAGCTTAGTCACGGCAGAAGGCTACACCTTC. The chain joins TRBV7-9 to TRBJ1-2, with D unclear. This CDR3 comprises 13 residues. Germline values: CDR1 SEHNR, CDR2 FQNEAQ (reference sequence). Trimming stripped 1 base from V and 8 bases from J, with 11 bases between.

The chain has TRBV15 and TRBJ2-2; the match to TRBD2 covers 9 bases. This CDR3 comprises 17 residues. CDR1 is LNHNV and CDR2 is YYDKDF in the germline V gene (reference sequence). The trim removed 3 bases at V and 0 bases at J, leaving 5 bases unmatched. The CDR3 DNA sequence: TGTGCCACCAGCAGGCTGCTAGCGGGGACGAACACCGGGGAGCTGTTTTTT. Translating it yields CATSRLLAGTNTGELFF.

This sequence joins TRBV6-6 and TRBJ1-4, with a possible D match to TRBD1 (5 bases). There are 14 residues in the CDR3. V was trimmed by 2 bases and J by 7 bases, leaving 11 bases between them. Germline V gene data show CDR1 as MNHNY and CDR2 as SVGAGI (reference sequence). In DNA form, the CDR3 reads TGTGCCAGCAGTTACGGGGGAAATCGTGAAAAACTGTTTTTT. Its protein is CASSYGGNREKLFF.

This rearrangement joins TRBV14 to TRBJ2-1, with D uncertain. The CDR3 has 13 amino acids. Trimming stripped 4 bases from V and 6 bases from J, with 10 bases between. Germline loops: CDR1 SGHDN, CDR2 FVKESK. The DNA for the CDR3 is TGTGCCAGCAGCCGATTTCTTCTCAATGAGCAGTTCTTC. This encodes CASSRFLLNEQFF. The complete variable domain, with remaining parts taken from reference TRBV14 and TRBJ2-1, reads EAGVTQFPSHSVIEKGQTVTLRCDPISGHDNLYWYRRVMGKEIKFLLHFVKESKQDESGMPNNRFLAERTGGTYSTLKVQPAELEDSGVYFCASSRFLLNEQFFGPGTRLTVL.

This clone showed up just a few times. This rearrangement joins TRBV7-6 to TRBJ2-2; 7 nucleotides align to TRBD2. Germline trimming cut 0 bases from V and 5 bases from J; bases unmatched to any gene: 6. CDR1 is SGHVS and CDR2 is FNYEAQ in the germline V gene. The CDR3 covers 16 residues. The chain's CDR3 is CASSLAGLGGTGELFF. CDR3 sequence (DNA): TGTGCCAGCAGCTTAGCCGGGCTGGGAGGGACCGGGGAGCTGTTTTTT.

The chain couples TRBV6-1 to TRBJ2-5; TRBD1 agrees at 7 bases. V lost 7 bases to trimming and J lost 4 bases; unmatched junction nucleotides: 9. The CDR3 totals 14 residues. The germline V gene has CDR1 MNHNS and CDR2 SASEGT. CDR3 protein: CASTPNSGGETQYF. The DNA of the CDR3 is TGTGCCAGCACTCCGAACTCAGGGGGAGAGACCCAGTACTTC.

The chain has TRBV27 and TRBJ2-1; D may be TRBD1 (6 bases). The CDR3 has 15 residues. The V gene's germline CDR1 is MNHEY and CDR2 SMNVEV (reference sequence). V was trimmed by 6 bases and J by 4 bases, leaving 16 bases between them. The CDR3 sequence: CASSRRTELYNEQFF. CDR3 bases: TGTGCCAGCAGCCGCCGGACAGAGTTATACAATGAGCAGTTCTTC.